The 25 T cell receptor beta chains presented below share a single source sample, sequenced in a study of cytomegalovirus exposure and HLA in healthy donors. The method was immunoSEQ multiplex PCR; TCRdb's version includes in-frame clones alone and lacks a portion of them. The sample includes about 270,000 clones, around 86% of them seen just once. The specimen sequenced was PBMCs. The receptor source for this set is a woman between 18 and 29 years old in good health and CMV-seronegative.

The chain uses TRBV29-1 and TRBJ2-7; possibly TRBD1 for D (5 bases). V was trimmed by 7 bases and J by 0 bases, leaving 19 bases between them. Germline assignment: CDR1 SQVTM and CDR2 ANQGSEA. The CDR3 covers 15 residues. CDR3 nucleotides: TGCAGCGGTCAGGTGACAGTTGAGAGCTCCTACGAGCAGTACTTC. Amino acids: CSGQVTVESSYEQYF.

In nucleotides, the CDR3 is TGTGCCAGCATCCCATCCGGGACAGGCGAAAACGAGCAGTACTTC. It codes for CASIPSGTGENEQYF. The J gene is TRBJ2-7, the V gene TRBV28, with 8 nucleotides matching TRBD1. The CDR3 is made up of 15 amino acids. J gave up 5 bases and V 7 bases, and 13 bases lay outside the gene matches. Germline V gene sequence: CDR1 MDHEN, CDR2 SYDVKM.

This chain connects TRBV9 to TRBJ2-1; the D gene is possibly TRBD2 (5 bases). CDR3 length: 17 amino acids. Germline V gene lookup returns CDR1 SGDLS and CDR2 YYNGEE. The V gene lost 2 bases and the J gene lost 2 bases, with 17 bases spanning the gap. Written as DNA, the CDR3 is TGTGCCAGCAGCGTCCTTAGTGAGGGTCGGGCCTACAATGAGCAGTTCTTC. Protein sequence: CASSVLSEGRAYNEQFF.

The chain joins TRBV28 to TRBJ1-2; D is unresolved. The CDR3 contains 12 residues. V lost 4 bases to trimming and J lost 8 bases, with 11 bases between them. Germline V gene sequence: CDR1 MDHEN, CDR2 SYDVKM. The CDR3, as DNA: TGTGCCAGCAGTTCAGAGGGAAACGGCTACACCTTC. Protein sequence: CASSSEGNGYTF.

The chain links TRBV7-3 to TRBJ1-4; perhaps TRBD1 as D (5 bases). The ends were cut back, 6 bases at V and 5 bases at J, with 16 bases in the middle. CDR1 and CDR2 from the germline V gene are SGHTA and FQGTGA. The CDR3 runs to 15 residues. CDR3 protein: CASSVVGPPNEKLFF. The CDR3 nucleotides read TGTGCCAGCAGTGTGGTGGGGCCCCCAAATGAAAAACTGTTTTTT.

This chain uses TRBV28 with TRBJ1-4; 10 bases line up with TRBD1. This CDR3 region has 19 residues. The V and J ends lost 7 bases and 8 bases, in that order; junction bases with no gene match: 22. The V gene's germline CDR1 is MDHEN and CDR2 SYDVKM. As DNA, the CDR3 is TGTGCCAGCACCCCAATAAAGGGGACAGGGGAAAGTTTTAGGGAAAAACTGTTTTTT. Amino acids: CASTPIKGTGESFREKLFF.

J is TRBJ2-2 and V is TRBV28, with 7 positions matching TRBD2. Germline V gene sequence: CDR1 MDHEN, CDR2 SYDVKM. The CDR3 spans 13 residues. Losses at the gene ends were 9 bases for V and 5 bases for J; bases not matched to a gene: 6. Here the CDR3 reads CASDPGGTGELFF. Here the CDR3 DNA reads TGTGCCAGTGACCCGGGGGGAACCGGGGAGCTGTTTTTT.

The J gene is TRBJ1-5, the V gene TRBV15, with D unresolved. Germline V gene data show CDR1 as LNHNV and CDR2 as YYDKDF (reference sequence). V was clipped by 0 bases and J by 5 bases, with 5 bases between them. The CDR3 is made up of 13 amino acids. Here the CDR3 reads CATSRDIDQPQHF. DNA for the CDR3: TGTGCCACCAGCAGAGATATCGATCAGCCCCAGCATTTT. The full variable domain, rest sourced from reference TRBV15 and TRBJ1-5, is DAMVIQNPRYQVTQFGKPVTLSCSQTLNHNVMYWYQQKSSQAPKLLFHYYDKDFNNEADTPDNFQSRRPNTSFCFLDIRSPGLGDTAMYLCATSRDIDQPQHFGDGTRLSIL.

The chain recombines TRBV2 with TRBJ2-3; possible D gene TRBD2, 7 bases. The length of the CDR3 is 14 residues. Germline V lookup: CDR1 SNHLY, CDR2 FYNNEI. The V end was cut by 5 bases, the J end by 2 bases, with 11 bases between. The CDR3 coding sequence is TGTGCCAGCAGTAGGGGGACTACCACAGATACGCAGTATTTT. Its protein product is CASSRGTTTDTQYF.

The chain links TRBV7-3 to TRBJ2-3; the D is unclear. Trimming took 1 base from V and 5 from J, leaving 7 bases between them. CDR1 is SGHTA and CDR2 is FQGTGA in the germline V gene. CDR3 length: 13 residues. CDR3 region: CASSLRAVDTQYF. The CDR3 region has the DNA TGTGCCAGCAGCTTAAGAGCCGTAGATACGCAGTATTTT.

The chain recombines TRBV29-1 with TRBJ2-7, with a possible D match to TRBD2 (5 bases). The V end was cut by 7 bases, the J end by 0 bases, with 10 bases between. This CDR3 contains 12 residues. The germline V gene encodes CDR1 SQVTM and CDR2 ANQGSEA. The DNA for the CDR3 is TGCAGCGCGGGATTCCTCTCCTACGAGCAGTACTTC. This gives the protein CSAGFLSYEQYF.

The chain recombines TRBV6-6 with TRBJ2-5; unclear D gene. The germline gives CDR1 MNHNY, CDR2 SVGAGI (reference sequence). V lost 2 bases and J lost 5, with 6 bases in between. This CDR3 contains 12 residues. In DNA, the CDR3 is TGTGCCAGCAGTTACGGGCACGAGACCCAGTACTTC. Translation: CASSYGHETQYF.

The genes are TRBV14 and TRBJ2-7, with 8 bases lining up with TRBD1. Germline V gives CDR1 SGHDN, CDR2 FVKESK. Losses at the gene ends were 2 bases for V and 4 bases for J; bases not matched to a gene: 4. The CDR3 runs to 14 residues. CDR3 amino acids: CASSQSGGLYEQYF. The DNA of the CDR3 is TGTGCCAGCAGCCAATCAGGGGGCCTTTACGAGCAGTACTTC.

This rearrangement joins TRBV18 to TRBJ1-2, with no clear D. This CDR3 has 14 amino acids. V gave up 6 bases and J gave up 1 base, with 12 bases separating them. In germline, CDR1 is KGHSH, CDR2 LQKENI. The CDR3 region is CASSFGLDNYGYTF. In DNA form, the CDR3 reads TGTGCCAGCTCTTTCGGACTGGATAACTATGGCTACACCTTC. Looking up the rest from reference TRBV18 and TRBJ1-2 gives the full variable domain: NAGVMQNPRHLVRRRGQEARLRCSPMKGHSHVYWYRQLPEEGLKFMVYLQKENIIDESGMPKERFSAEFPKEGPSILRIQQVVRGDSAAYFCASSFGLDNYGYTFGSGTRLTVV.

V gene TRBV18 combines with J gene TRBJ1-5, with 9 positions matching TRBD1. CDR3 length: 15 amino acids. Losses at the gene ends were 3 bases for V and 6 bases for J; bases not matched to a gene: 6. Germline V gives CDR1 KGHSH, CDR2 LQKENI. The CDR3 DNA reads as TGTGCCAGCTCACCGGACCGGGACAGGGCTCAGCCCCAGCATTTT. Translated: CASSPDRDRAQPQHF.

The count of this clone is one. The rearrangement joins TRBV4-1 to TRBJ2-7; TRBD1 might be the D (6 bases). Germline V gene data show CDR1 as MGHRA and CDR2 as YSYEKL. This CDR3 has 15 amino acids. With 4 bases removed from V and 4 bases from J, the gap between germline ends came to 17 bases. The CDR3 region has the DNA TGCGCCAGCAGCCTGCGAGGACAGACCCCTTACGAGCAGTACTTC. Protein sequence: CASSLRGQTPYEQYF.

V is TRBV6-6 and J is TRBJ2-7; tentatively, D is TRBD2 (5 bases). Deletions cut 7 bases from V and 3 bases from J, with 16 bases between. CDR3 length: 14 residues. Germline V gene lookup returns CDR1 MNHNY and CDR2 SVGAGI (reference sequence). CDR3 amino acids: CASTAGEPSYEQYF. In nucleotides, the CDR3 is TGTGCCAGCACCGCCGGGGAGCCAAGCTACGAGCAGTACTTC.

In DNA, the CDR3 is TGTGCCAGTAGTATAGATCTCGGACTAGCGGGGGAGAGCTCCTACAATGAGCAGTTCTTC. Protein: CASSIDLGLAGESSYNEQFF. The rearrangement uses TRBV19 and TRBJ2-1, with 13 positions matching TRBD2. Germline trimming cut 0 bases from V and 0 bases from J; bases unmatched to any gene: 8. CDR1 LNHDA and CDR2 SQIVND come from the germline V gene (reference sequence). The CDR3 is 20 residues long.

This sequence joins TRBV18 and TRBJ1-1; D unclear. The V end was cut by 6 bases, the J end by 6 bases, with 8 bases between. This CDR3 region has 11 residues. Germline V gene data show CDR1 as KGHSH and CDR2 as LQKENI. Written as DNA, the CDR3 is TGTGCCAGCTCCCCCCAGGCTGAAGCTTTCTTT. It codes for CASSPQAEAFF.

The chain links TRBV30 to TRBJ1-4, with 7 positions matching TRBD1. J was trimmed by 13 bases and V by 3 bases; bases with no gene match: 23. The CDR3 spans 17 residues. Germline assignment: CDR1 GTSNPN and CDR2 SVGIG (reference sequence). CDR3 sequence (DNA): TGTGCCTGGAGGGCCAATCCGGGACAGCTATATGAAGGACGACTGTTTTTT. It translates to CAWRANPGQLYEGRLFF.

The chain couples TRBV13 to TRBJ2-1, with D maybe TRBD2 (5 bases). The CDR3 spans 13 residues. V was shortened by 5 bases and J by 10 bases, with 15 bases between the two germline ends. Germline V CDR1 and CDR2: PRHDT, FYEKMQ (reference sequence). This CDR3 is CASSPGLYYEQFF. The CDR3 bases are TGTGCCAGCAGCCCCGGACTCTACTACGAGCAGTTCTTC. Looking up the rest from reference TRBV13 and TRBJ2-1 gives the full variable domain: AAGVIQSPRHLIKEKRETATLKCYPIPRHDTVYWYQQGPGQDPQFLISFYEKMQSDKGSIPDRFSAQQFSDYHSELNMSSLELGDSALYFCASSPGLYYEQFFGPGTRLTVL.

CDR3 protein: CASMENSFFDHEAFF. DNA for the CDR3: TGTGCCAGCATGGAGAACTCTTTTTTCGACCATGAAGCTTTCTTT. The chain joins TRBV6-5 to TRBJ1-1, with D unclear. Germline assignment: CDR1 MNHEY and CDR2 SVGAGI. Trimming took off 7 bases at V and 7 bases at J, with 22 bases between the two ends. The CDR3 has 15 amino acids.

The chain joins TRBV9 to TRBJ1-1; D not certain. The germline V gene has CDR1 SGDLS and CDR2 YYNGEE. This CDR3 comprises 13 residues. The V gene lost 1 base and the J gene lost 6 bases, with 10 bases spanning the gap. The DNA for the CDR3 is TGTGCCAGCAGCGTAAGCAGCGAATCTGAAGCTTTCTTT. It is translated as CASSVSSESEAFF.

CDR3 bases: TGCGCCAGCAGCATCGGGACTAGCGGGACGAACACCGGGGAGCTGTTTTTT. The encoded protein is CASSIGTSGTNTGELFF. The chain is built from TRBV5-1 and TRBJ2-2; 13 nucleotides match TRBD2. Germline loops: CDR1 SGHRS, CDR2 YFSETQ. The CDR3 consists of 17 residues. With 4 bases clipped from V and 0 bases from J, the junction kept 3 bases outside the gene matches. Variable domain in full (rest from reference TRBV5-1 and TRBJ2-2): KAGVTQTPRYLIKTRGQQVTLSCSPISGHRSVSWYQQTPGQGLQFLFEYFSETQRNKGNFPGRFSGRQFSNSRSEMNVSTLELGDSALYLCASSIGTSGTNTGELFFGEGSRLTVL.

The gene calls are TRBV5-1 and TRBJ2-1; 11 bases are a match to TRBD2. Germline V CDR1 and CDR2: SGHRS, YFSETQ. CDR3 length: 15 amino acids. V gave up 4 bases and J gave up 15 bases; unmatched junction bases: 15. DNA of the CDR3: TGCGCCAGCAGCCCAGGGACTAGCGGACACGGGTATGCGTTCTTC. This sequence encodes CASSPGTSGHGYAFF.